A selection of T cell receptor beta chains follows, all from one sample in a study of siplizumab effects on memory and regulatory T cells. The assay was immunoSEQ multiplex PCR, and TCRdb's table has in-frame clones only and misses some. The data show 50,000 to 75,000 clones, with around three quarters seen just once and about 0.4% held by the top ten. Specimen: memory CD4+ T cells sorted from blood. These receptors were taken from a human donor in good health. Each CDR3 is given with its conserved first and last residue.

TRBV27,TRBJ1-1,CASRQTGVNTEAFF
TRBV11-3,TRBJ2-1,CASSFGRDEQFF
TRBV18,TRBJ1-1,CASSPQDREAFF
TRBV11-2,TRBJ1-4,CASRPGAGANEKLFF
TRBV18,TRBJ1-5,CASSPQRVGQPQHF
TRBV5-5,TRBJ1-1,CASSLDVRTGTEAFF
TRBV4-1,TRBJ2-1,CASSQRYNEQFF
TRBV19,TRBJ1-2,CATSPGPHYGYTF
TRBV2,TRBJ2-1,CANSPYNEQFF
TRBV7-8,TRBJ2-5,CASSSPDRGETQYF
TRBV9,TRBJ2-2,CASSPQSRGNTGELFF
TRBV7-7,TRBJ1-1,CASSLMVATEAFF
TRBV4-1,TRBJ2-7,CASSLEGGKTEQYF
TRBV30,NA,CAWGRGYEQYF
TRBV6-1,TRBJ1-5,CATTDWAQPQHF
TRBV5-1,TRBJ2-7,CASSLGGGYSYEQYF